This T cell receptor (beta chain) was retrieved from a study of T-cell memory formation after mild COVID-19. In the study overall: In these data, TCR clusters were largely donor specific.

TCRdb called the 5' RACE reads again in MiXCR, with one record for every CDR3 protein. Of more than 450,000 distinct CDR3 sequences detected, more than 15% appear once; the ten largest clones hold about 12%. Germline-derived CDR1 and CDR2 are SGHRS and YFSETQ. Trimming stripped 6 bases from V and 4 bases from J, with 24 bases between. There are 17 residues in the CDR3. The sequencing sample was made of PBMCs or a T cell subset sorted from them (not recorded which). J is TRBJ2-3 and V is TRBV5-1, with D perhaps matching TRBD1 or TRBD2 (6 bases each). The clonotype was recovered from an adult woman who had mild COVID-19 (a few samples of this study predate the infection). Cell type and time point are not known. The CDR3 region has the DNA TGCGCCAGCACCCAACGTGCAGAGGGGGGCAGTTCAGATACGCAGTATTTT. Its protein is CASTQRAEGGSSDTQYF.